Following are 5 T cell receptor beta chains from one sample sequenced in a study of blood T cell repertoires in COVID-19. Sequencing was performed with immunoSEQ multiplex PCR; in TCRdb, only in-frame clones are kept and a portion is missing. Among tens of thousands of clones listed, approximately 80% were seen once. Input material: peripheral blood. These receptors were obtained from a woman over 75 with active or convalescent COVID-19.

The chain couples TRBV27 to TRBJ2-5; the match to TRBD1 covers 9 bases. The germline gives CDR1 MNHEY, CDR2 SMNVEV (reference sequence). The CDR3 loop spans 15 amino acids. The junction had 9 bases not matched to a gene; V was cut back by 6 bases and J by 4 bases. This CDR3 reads CASSPSGTGLETQYF. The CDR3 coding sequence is TGTGCCAGCAGCCCCTCCGGGACAGGGTTAGAGACCCAGTACTTC.

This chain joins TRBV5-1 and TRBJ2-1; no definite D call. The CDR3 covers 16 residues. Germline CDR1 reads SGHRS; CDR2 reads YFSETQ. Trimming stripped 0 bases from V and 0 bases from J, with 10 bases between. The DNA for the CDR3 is TGCGCCAGCAGCTTGGCAGGATCCAGCTCCTACAATGAGCAGTTCTTC. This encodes CASSLAGSSSYNEQFF. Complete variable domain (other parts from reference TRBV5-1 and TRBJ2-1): KAGVTQTPRYLIKTRGQQVTLSCSPISGHRSVSWYQQTPGQGLQFLFEYFSETQRNKGNFPGRFSGRQFSNSRSEMNVSTLELGDSALYLCASSLAGSSSYNEQFFGPGTRLTVL.

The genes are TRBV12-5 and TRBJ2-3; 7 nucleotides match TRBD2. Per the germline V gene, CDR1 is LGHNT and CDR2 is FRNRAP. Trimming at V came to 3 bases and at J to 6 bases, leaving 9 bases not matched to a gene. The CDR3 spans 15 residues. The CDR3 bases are TGTGCTAGTGGTTTCATGGCGGGAGTGTCGGATACGCAGTATTTT. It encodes CASGFMAGVSDTQYF.

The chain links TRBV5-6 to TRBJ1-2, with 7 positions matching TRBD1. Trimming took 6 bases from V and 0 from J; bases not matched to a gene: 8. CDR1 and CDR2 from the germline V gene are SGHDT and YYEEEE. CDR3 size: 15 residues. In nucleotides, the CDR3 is TGTGCCAGCATGCTAAGGGGACAGACTAACTATGGCTACACCTTC. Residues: CASMLRGQTNYGYTF. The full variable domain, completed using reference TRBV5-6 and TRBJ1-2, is DAGVTQSPTHLIKTRGQQVTLRCSPKSGHDTVSWYQQALGQGPQFIFQYYEEEERQRGNFPDRFSGHQFPNYSSELNVNALLLGDSALYLCASMLRGQTNYGYTFGSGTRLTVV.

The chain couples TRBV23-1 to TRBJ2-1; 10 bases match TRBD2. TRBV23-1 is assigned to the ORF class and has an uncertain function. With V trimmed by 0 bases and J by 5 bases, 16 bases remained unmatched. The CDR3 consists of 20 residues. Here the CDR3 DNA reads TGCGCCAGCAGTCAATCGATGGCTAGCGGGAGAGGTTCAGTGGACAATGAGCAGTTCTTC. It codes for CASSQSMASGRGSVDNEQFF.